This TCR beta chain was captured in a study of blood T cell repertoires in COVID-19. About the study: The United States, Italy and Spain were the sources of the acute and convalescent COVID-19 samples.

V gave up 6 bases and J gave up 5 bases, with 13 bases separating them. From germline, CDR1 is MDHEN and CDR2 SYDVKM. There are 13 residues in the CDR3. Source study methods: Reference gene primer amplification gave estimated nucleated cell counts. Assay used: immunoSEQ multiplex PCR; TCRdb lists only in-frame clones, some missing. For V, J and clone size, that table is used; D and trimming come from the DNA. Seen here are around 150,000 clones, approximately 80% observed once, and the top ten hold approximately 9.5%. Sequencing was done on a sample of peripheral blood. This clonotype originated in an elderly woman in a cohort sampled during active or convalescent COVID-19. This sequence joins TRBV28 and TRBJ2-5; tentative D call: TRBD1 (6 bases). The DNA for the CDR3 is TGTGCCAGCAGGATGGACAGTGTTGAGACCCAGTACTTC. Protein: CASRMDSVETQYF.